These 20 T cell receptor beta chains share one sample of origin, sequenced in a study of identifying expanded T cells in peripheral blood. Sequenced by immunoSEQ multiplex PCR; TCRdb stores in-frame clones only, minus some. In the table there are more than 70,000 clones, approximately 86% of which are singletons. Sample: blood. These receptors were obtained from a person between 18 and 75 years old in good health.

This clone was picked up a small number of times. This chain joins TRBV30 and TRBJ1-5, with 7 bases identical to TRBD1. V trimming: 2 bases; J trimming: 1 base; junction bases outside the gene matches: 2. The germline V gene encodes CDR1 GTSNPN and CDR2 SVGIG (reference sequence). The CDR3 spans 14 residues. The CDR3 sequence: CAWSRGLSNQPQHF. The CDR3 DNA is TGTGCCTGGAGTAGGGGGCTGAGCAATCAGCCCCAGCATTTT.

The chain employs TRBV27 and TRBJ2-1, with no clear D. With 8 bases removed from V and 6 bases from J, the gap between germline ends came to 8 bases. The CDR3 extends over 11 amino acids. CDR1 and CDR2 from the germline V gene are MNHEY and SMNVEV (reference sequence). CDR3 region: CASRISNEQFF. For the CDR3, the DNA is TGTGCCAGCCGCATTTCCAATGAGCAGTTCTTC.

This clone was detected only once. V gene TRBV19 combines with J gene TRBJ1-2; no clear D gene. Germline-derived CDR1 and CDR2 are LNHDA and SQIVND (reference sequence). The CDR3 totals 13 residues. V gave up 1 base and J gave up 6 bases, with 9 bases separating them. CDR3 bases: TGTGCCAGTAGTATAGGTCAAAGGAATGGCTACACCTTC. Translation: CASSIGQRNGYTF.

The V gene is TRBV6-5, the J gene TRBJ2-7; D is perhaps TRBD1 or TRBD2 (5 bases each). This CDR3 spans 15 amino acids. The germline gives CDR1 MNHEY, CDR2 SVGAGI. The germline V and J ends were trimmed by 6 bases and 4 bases, with 19 bases remaining between them. The CDR3, as DNA: TGTGCCAGCAGCTGGACCGGGACGGCCATATACGAGCAGTACTTC. This gives the protein CASSWTGTAIYEQYF.

This clone was seen a handful of times. The V and J genes are TRBV6-4 and TRBJ2-2, with a possible D match to TRBD1 (6 bases). The germline V and J ends were trimmed by 6 bases and 3 bases, with 14 bases remaining between them. The CDR3 covers 15 residues. Germline V lookup: CDR1 MRHNA, CDR2 SNTAGT. CDR3: CASSLTGSDTGELFF. The CDR3 coding sequence is TGTGCCAGCAGCCTAACAGGGTCGGACACCGGGGAGCTGTTTTTT.

The chain carries TRBV5-4 and TRBJ1-1, with unresolved D. Looked up from germline, CDR1 is SGHNT and CDR2 is YYREEE (reference sequence). The CDR3 is made up of 15 amino acids. Deletions cut 0 bases from V and 0 bases from J, with 9 bases between. The CDR3 here is CASSLVNPVNTEAFF. The CDR3 DNA reads as TGTGCCAGCAGCTTGGTAAATCCAGTGAACACTGAAGCTTTCTTT.

The V and J genes are TRBV19 and TRBJ1-6, with D possibly matching TRBD1 (6 bases). The CDR3 extends over 13 amino acids. The germline gives CDR1 LNHDA, CDR2 SQIVND (reference sequence). V lost 5 bases and J 12 bases, leaving 14 bases between the germline ends. The DNA for the CDR3 is TGTGCCAGTAGTCCCCGACAGGACCTACCCCTCCACTTT. The encoded protein is CASSPRQDLPLHF.

This rearrangement joins TRBV27 to TRBJ1-5; no reliable D call. V dropped 8 bases and J dropped 0 bases, with 5 bases sitting between them. CDR1 and CDR2 (germline): MNHEY, SMNVEV (reference sequence). The length of the CDR3 is 12 residues. CDR3 DNA sequence: TGTGCCAGCGCCCATAGCAATCAGCCCCAGCATTTT. Translating gives CASAHSNQPQHF.

The chain carries TRBV6-6 and TRBJ1-1; D might be TRBD1 (5 bases). In germline, CDR1 is MNHNY, CDR2 SVGAGI (reference sequence). Trimming took off 6 bases at V and 5 bases at J, with 16 bases between the two ends. The CDR3 is 14 residues long. The CDR3 DNA follows: TGTGCCAGCAGCAACCTCGGGGGGGTTACTGAAGCTTTCTTT. Its translation: CASSNLGGVTEAFF.

The chain has TRBV15 and TRBJ1-3; the D is unclear. CDR3 length: 14 amino acids. The germline gives CDR1 LNHNV, CDR2 YYDKDF (reference sequence). Trimming shortened V by 5 bases and J by 5 bases, and 13 bases separated the two germline ends. DNA for the CDR3: TGTGCCACCAGCCCCCGGCGGGAAAGAAACACCATATATTTT. This codes for CATSPRRERNTIYF.

This chain connects TRBV7-9 to TRBJ1-2, with TRBD1 matching over 7 bases. J was trimmed by 4 bases and V by 1 base; bases with no gene match: 6. Germline V lookup: CDR1 SEHNR, CDR2 FQNEAQ (reference sequence). The CDR3 runs 15 residues. CDR3 sequence: CASSLEPGQFYGYTF. The CDR3 DNA sequence: TGTGCCAGCAGCTTAGAACCGGGACAGTTCTATGGCTACACCTTC.

V gene TRBV11-3 combines with J gene TRBJ1-2; no firm D call. V gave up 0 bases and J gave up 0 bases, with 2 bases separating them. This CDR3 has 13 residues. Germline CDR1 and CDR2: SGHNT and YENEEA. CDR3 nucleotide sequence: TGTGCCAGCAGCTTAGAGACTAACTATGGCTACACCTTC. Its translation: CASSLETNYGYTF. The complete variable domain, with remaining parts taken from reference TRBV11-3 and TRBJ1-2, reads EAGVVQSPRYKIIEKKQPVAFWCNPISGHNTLYWYLQNLGQGPELLIRYENEEAVDDSQLPKDRFSAERLKGVDSTLKIQPAELGDSAVYLCASSLETNYGYTFGSGTRLTVV.

The chain has TRBV6-1 and TRBJ2-7, with D perhaps matching TRBD1 (6 bases). The CDR3 has 11 residues. V was pared by 5 bases and J by 6 bases, with 8 bases between. CDR1 and CDR2 from the germline V gene are MNHNS and SASEGT. The CDR3 sequence is CASSRTAEQYF. The CDR3 DNA is TGTGCCAGCAGTAGGACAGCCGAGCAGTACTTC.

The table lists this clone with a count of one. The V and J genes are TRBV7-9 and TRBJ2-1, with D tentatively TRBD1 (6 bases). Trimming stripped 1 base from V and 7 bases from J, with 20 bases between. From germline, CDR1 is SEHNR and CDR2 FQNEAQ (reference sequence). This CDR3 has 17 amino acids. CDR3 in amino acids: CASSLVALRDTENEQFF. CDR3 nucleotides: TGTGCCAGCAGCTTAGTGGCCTTGAGGGACACAGAGAATGAGCAGTTCTTC.

This sequence joins TRBV18 and TRBJ1-1; D gene ambiguous. CDR3 length: 14 residues. The germline V and J ends were trimmed by 3 bases and 4 bases, with 12 bases remaining between them. In germline, CDR1 is KGHSH, CDR2 LQKENI. Written as DNA, the CDR3 is TGTGCCAGCTCACCGGTACACAGACGCACTGAAGCTTTCTTT. Protein product: CASSPVHRRTEAFF.

The sample holds one count of this clone. This chain joins TRBV7-8 and TRBJ1-1, with 7 bases identical to TRBD1. Germline loops: CDR1 SGHVS, CDR2 FQNEAQ. J was trimmed by 2 bases and V by 5 bases; bases with no gene match: 2. The CDR3 consists of 13 residues. The CDR3 DNA sequence: TGTGCCAGCAGCCGACAGGGTAACACTGAAGCTTTCTTT. It is translated as CASSRQGNTEAFF.

The chain employs TRBV7-9 and TRBJ2-1; the match to TRBD2 covers 7 bases. CDR3 length equals 17 residues. V was clipped by 4 bases and J by 4 bases; unmatched bases: 13. Germline loops: CDR1 SEHNR, CDR2 FQNEAQ (reference sequence). The CDR3 sequence is CASSYTGTKITYNEQFF. CDR3 sequence (DNA): TGTGCCAGCAGCTACACGGGGACTAAAATCACATACAATGAGCAGTTCTTC.

This clone was seen a single time. V usage is TRBV11-3 and J usage is TRBJ2-1, with D possibly matching TRBD2 (6 bases). CDR1 and CDR2 from the germline V gene are SGHNT and YENEEA. This CDR3 comprises 13 residues. Trimming cost V 5 bases and J 7 bases, with 12 bases left between them. CDR3 DNA: TGTGCCAGCAGCCCACGGGGGTGGAATGAGCAGTTCTTC. Protein product: CASSPRGWNEQFF. Looking up the rest from reference TRBV11-3 and TRBJ2-1 gives the full variable domain: EAGVVQSPRYKIIEKKQPVAFWCNPISGHNTLYWYLQNLGQGPELLIRYENEEAVDDSQLPKDRFSAERLKGVDSTLKIQPAELGDSAVYLCASSPRGWNEQFFGPGTRLTVL.

The J gene is TRBJ1-1, the V gene TRBV7-9, with D perhaps matching TRBD1 (5 bases). V shed 8 bases and J shed 1 base, with 17 bases lying between them. The length of the CDR3 is 15 residues. Germline assignment: CDR1 SEHNR and CDR2 FQNEAQ (reference sequence). CDR3 sequence: CASPGLRGGNTEAFF. CDR3 bases: TGTGCCAGCCCCGGGCTGAGGGGAGGGAACACTGAAGCTTTCTTT.

The chain couples TRBV7-6 to TRBJ1-4, with D unclear. This CDR3 is 15 amino acids long. V dropped 1 base and J dropped 8 bases, with 14 bases sitting between them. CDR1 and CDR2 from the germline V gene are SGHVS and FNYEAQ. The CDR3 sequence: CASSLEGSRLEKLFF. CDR3 DNA: TGTGCCAGCAGCTTAGAAGGCAGTAGACTCGAAAAACTGTTTTTT.